Following are 9 T cell receptor beta chains from one sample sequenced in a study of shared clonotypes between healthy human individuals. Assay used: immunoSEQ multiplex PCR; TCRdb lists only in-frame clones, some missing. Of 900,000 to 1,200,000 clones listed, around 78% are singletons. Sequencing used memory CD4+ T cells from PBMCs. This sample's subset: CD45RA-negative fraction. Receptors were obtained from a man aged 18 to 30 in good health. Some clones in this sample may be carry-over from other donors' samples.

V usage is TRBV9 and J usage is TRBJ2-1; 10 bases align to TRBD2. There are 17 residues in the CDR3. The germline CDR1 and CDR2 sequences are SGDLS and YYNGEE. The V and J ends lost 3 bases and 4 bases, in that order; junction bases with no gene match: 10. CDR3 loop: CASSEEISGLAYNEQFF. The CDR3 nucleotides read TGTGCCAGCAGCGAAGAGATCTCGGGACTAGCGTACAATGAGCAGTTCTTC.

The chain recombines TRBV4-1 with TRBJ2-5, with D unresolved. V was trimmed by 3 bases and J by 2 bases, leaving 16 bases between them. CDR3 length: 16 residues. Germline lookup yields CDR1 MGHRA and CDR2 YSYEKL. CDR3 nucleotides: TGCGCCAGCAGCCACCCTCGCGGAGAGCTACAAGAGACCCAGTACTTC. Amino acid sequence: CASSHPRGELQETQYF.

In this sample, this clone turned up a few times. This chain links TRBV10-2 with TRBJ2-5; D ambiguous. Trimming cost V 6 bases and J 0 bases, with 8 bases left between them. Germline V gene lookup returns CDR1 WSHSY and CDR2 SAAADI. The CDR3 loop spans 13 amino acids. The DNA of the CDR3 is TGCGCCAGCAGCCGACACAACCAAGAGACCCAGTACTTC. As protein: CASSRHNQETQYF.

The V call is TRBV11-2, the J call TRBJ1-1; 7 nucleotides agree with TRBD1. The J segment lost 11 bases and the V segment lost 1 base, leaving 16 bases of the junction unmatched. The CDR3 spans 16 residues. Germline V gene data show CDR1 as SGHAT and CDR2 as FQNNGV. The CDR3 sequence: CASSLVSVGGPFGAFF. DNA for the CDR3: TGTGCCAGCAGCTTAGTCAGCGTAGGGGGCCCCTTCGGGGCTTTCTTT.

The CDR3 sequence: CAIPRSPTVLGGANVLTF. CDR3 sequence (DNA): TGTGCCATCCCCCGATCCCCGACAGTTCTGGGTGGGGCCAACGTCCTGACTTTC. This chain joins TRBV10-3 and TRBJ2-6, with D tentatively TRBD1 (5 bases). CDR3 length: 18 amino acids. V lost 8 bases, J lost 3 bases, and 23 bases lay in between. CDR1 and CDR2 from the germline V gene are ENHRY and SYGVKD.

The chain employs TRBV5-6 and TRBJ2-1, with 11 bases fitting TRBD2. CDR3 length equals 17 residues. Per the germline V gene, CDR1 is SGHDT and CDR2 is YYEEEE. The J segment lost 1 base and the V segment lost 0 bases, leaving 3 bases of the junction unmatched. The CDR3 sequence is CASSLAASGRSYNEQFF. The CDR3 nucleotides are TGTGCCAGCAGCTTGGCCGCTAGCGGGAGGTCCTACAATGAGCAGTTCTTC.

The genes are TRBV7-2 and TRBJ1-3; 12 bases match TRBD1. V lost 5 bases to trimming and J lost 0 bases; unmatched junction nucleotides: 5. The CDR3 has 17 amino acids. The germline CDR1 and CDR2 sequences are SGHTA and FQGNSA. Here the CDR3 DNA reads TGTGCCAGCAGCGGGGGACAGGGGGCAAGCTCTGGAAACACCATATATTTT. Translation gives CASSGGQGASSGNTIYF.

This clone was recorded a few times. This chain links TRBV11-2 with TRBJ2-2; D is unclear. The V and J ends lost 4 bases and 2 bases respectively, with 11 bases between them. This CDR3 has 15 amino acids. The V gene's germline CDR1 is SGHAT and CDR2 FQNNGV. The CDR3 region is CASSSLRRNTGELFF. CDR3 DNA: TGTGCCAGCAGCTCCCTTAGGAGAAACACCGGGGAGCTGTTTTTT.

This clone was found a few times. The rearrangement links TRBV29-1 to TRBJ1-2; 7 nucleotides match TRBD1. From germline, CDR1 is SQVTM and CDR2 ANQGSEA. This CDR3 is built from 13 residues. After removal of 3 bases from V and 6 bases from J, the junction contained 7 bases not matched to a gene. The CDR3 DNA sequence: TGCAGCGTTGAGAGGACAGGTGCGAATGGCTACACCTTC. This sequence encodes CSVERTGANGYTF.